These 10 T cell receptor beta chains were sequenced from one sample in a study of T cell changes during pregnancy in multiple sclerosis (dated by TCRdb to between 2018 and 2021). The library was prepared using the immunoSEQ multiplex PCR assay. What TCRdb holds here is the immuneACCESS table cut down to in-frame rearrangements. Part of the clones is not present; checked against another copy, under half of the missing clones reflect an unresolved V gene, and the others are unexplained. This sample gives tens of thousands of clones in total; over 80% of them show up just once. The ten largest make up 0.16% of the sample. Sequencing used CD4+ T cells from peripheral blood mononuclear cells, obtained after pregnancy. These receptors originate from a female donor in good health, enrolled as a control in a pregnancy study.

The chain links TRBV7-2 to TRBJ2-2; 9 nucleotides align to TRBD1. Trimming removed 2 bases from V and 4 bases from J; junction bases left unmatched: 5. The CDR3 is made up of 16 amino acids. Germline V CDR1 and CDR2: SGHTA, FQGNSA. CDR3 sequence (DNA): TGTGCCAGCAGCTTACCGACAGGGGGTTCCACCGGGGAGCTGTTTTTT. Its protein product is CASSLPTGGSTGELFF.

The chain couples TRBV5-6 to TRBJ1-4; 8 positions agree with TRBD1. The V and J ends lost 4 bases and 3 bases, in that order; junction bases with no gene match: 5. The CDR3 is 15 amino acids. CDR1 is SGHDT, CDR2 YYEEEE, per germline. The CDR3 protein is CASSRTGLANEKLFF. Here the CDR3 DNA reads TGTGCCAGCAGCCGGACAGGGTTGGCTAATGAAAAACTGTTTTTT.

The chain uses TRBV5-4 and TRBJ2-2; 7 bases map to TRBD1. Germline V gene lookup returns CDR1 SGHNT and CDR2 YYREEE (reference sequence). The ends lost 5 bases at V and 3 bases at J; junction bases unmatched: 7. This CDR3 comprises 15 residues. Here the CDR3 reads CASSPGQIDTGELFF. Written as DNA, the CDR3 is TGTGCCAGCAGTCCGGGACAGATCGACACCGGGGAGCTGTTTTTT.

V is TRBV18 and J is TRBJ1-2; D remains ambiguous. CDR3 size: 16 residues. V dropped 1 base and J dropped 0 bases, with 12 bases sitting between them. CDR1 KGHSH and CDR2 LQKENI come from the germline V gene. The CDR3 loop reads CASSPLGEGSNYGYTF. The CDR3 DNA follows: TGTGCCAGCTCACCACTCGGAGAGGGCTCTAACTATGGCTACACCTTC.

V gene TRBV7-9 combines with J gene TRBJ1-5; D gene uncertain. The CDR3 consists of 12 residues. V lost 4 bases, J lost 5 bases, and 6 bases lay in between. Germline values: CDR1 SEHNR, CDR2 FQNEAQ (reference sequence). CDR3 DNA: TGTGCCAGCAGCTCTCAGGATCAGCCCCAGCATTTT. Its protein is CASSSQDQPQHF.

This chain uses TRBV7-9 with TRBJ1-2; 9 positions match TRBD1. This CDR3 is built from 14 residues. CDR1 SEHNR and CDR2 FQNEAQ come from the germline V gene (reference sequence). The ends lost 4 bases at V and 4 bases at J; junction bases unmatched: 4. The CDR3 sequence is CASSSGTGTYGYTF. CDR3 bases: TGTGCCAGCAGCTCGGGGACAGGGACCTATGGCTACACCTTC.

The chain couples TRBV2 to TRBJ2-3; D unclear. The germline V and J ends were trimmed by 6 bases and 2 bases, with 12 bases remaining between them. The CDR3 is made up of 14 amino acids. The germline V gene encodes CDR1 SNHLY and CDR2 FYNNEI. The CDR3 nucleotides are TGTGCCAGCAGCAGAACTGGAGCCACAGATACGCAGTATTTT. Protein product: CASSRTGATDTQYF.

The rearrangement joins TRBV10-3 to TRBJ2-1; TRBD2 agrees at 11 bases. The CDR3 consists of 17 residues. The V gene end was trimmed by 10 bases and the J gene end by 0 bases; junction bases not matched to a gene: 11. Germline-derived CDR1 and CDR2 are ENHRY and SYGVKD. The CDR3 bases are TGTGCCAGTCGCAGGCTAGCGGGGGGTAGCTCCTACAATGAGCAGTTCTTC. Residues: CASRRLAGGSSYNEQFF.

V and J are TRBV28 and TRBJ2-2, with D perhaps TRBD2 (6 bases). The germline V and J ends were trimmed by 9 bases and 1 base, with 18 bases remaining between them. The CDR3 totals 16 residues. Germline values: CDR1 MDHEN, CDR2 SYDVKM. The CDR3 nucleotides read TGTGCCAGTAGGTTCGTTGGGGGGAAGAACACCGGGGAGCTGTTTTTT. Translation: CASRFVGGKNTGELFF.

J is TRBJ1-1 and V is TRBV18; TRBD1 aligns across 9 bases. The CDR3 is made up of 16 amino acids. Trimming removed 3 bases from V and 6 bases from J; junction bases left unmatched: 11. Germline lookup yields CDR1 KGHSH and CDR2 LQKENI. CDR3 amino acids: CASSPRPGQGRAEAFF. The DNA of the CDR3 is TGTGCCAGCTCACCGCGACCGGGACAGGGACGGGCTGAAGCTTTCTTT.